This T cell receptor beta chain stems from a study of graft-versus-host responses after intestinal transplantation. As for this clone: Its specificity is not known.

In germline, CDR1 is SGDLS, CDR2 YYNGEE. V dropped 0 bases and J dropped 4; count of bases not matched to a gene: 10. The length of the CDR3 is 16 residues. Whole-study results and caveats: Analysis identified GvH clones in recipient marrow, with some appearing first in ileum or blood. High graft-versus-host to host-versus-graft T cell clonal ratios marked allografts of patients with graft-donor macrochimerism.

The protocol was immunoSEQ multiplex PCR, while the TCRdb copy is restricted to in-frame clones and leaves out a portion. The sample includes fewer than 120,000 clones, around 93% of them seen just once. The V call is TRBV9, the J call TRBJ2-7; 7 positions agree with TRBD2. The receptor was derived from a human donor who received an intestinal transplant. The source was unstimulated CD8+ T cells sorted from spleen or lymph node cells, collected before intestinal transplant. The CDR3 here is CASSVEEDSGPYEQYF. The CDR3 DNA follows: TGTGCCAGCAGCGTAGAGGAGGATAGCGGGCCATACGAGCAGTACTTC.